This paragraph covers one TCR beta chain sequence. This sample is part of a study of OX40 agonist ivuxolimab in advanced cancers. Only in-frame clones appear in the TCRdb table, and some are missing; sequencing was by immunoSEQ multiplex PCR. The sample consists of about 79,000 clones, 81% of them appearing once. The CDR3 is made up of 16 amino acids. Germline assignment: CDR1 SGHNT and CDR2 YYREEE (reference sequence). With V trimmed by 0 bases and J by 1 base, 4 bases remained unmatched. The TCR sequence derives from an adult with an advanced solid tumor such as melanoma, head and neck, liver or kidney cancer. Sequencing used CD4+ or CD8+ T cells sorted from blood, obtained in a trial of the OX40 agonist ivuxolimab. This chain links TRBV5-4 with TRBJ2-3; 8 nucleotides agree with TRBD2. CDR3 sequence reads: CASSLGFSGGTDTQYF. DNA of the CDR3: TGTGCCAGCAGCTTGGGATTTAGCGGGGGCACAGATACGCAGTATTTT. Full variable domain (missing parts from reference TRBV5-4 and TRBJ2-3): ETGVTQSPTHLIKTRGQQVTLRCSSQSGHNTVSWYQQALGQGPQFIFQYYREEENGRGNFPPRFSGLQFPNYSSELNVNALELDDSALYLCASSLGFSGGTDTQYFGPGTRLTVL.